The clone carrying this T cell receptor (beta chain) was recorded many times. The entry originates in a study of blood T cells in healthy people across ages. Study details: Capture by template switching was about one barcoded beta molecule per two T cells.

Using a J-beta primer mix together with a sample-barcoded 5' primer, a second PCR was run for about 6 to 12 cycles. TCRdb used MiXCR to reprocess the 5' RACE reads, holding one entry per CDR3 protein. The table records about 930,000 distinct CDR3 sequences, about 29% of them present only once. The V end was cut by 5 bases, the J end by 4 bases, with 15 bases between. This CDR3 has 15 amino acids. Germline V lookup: CDR1 MDHEN, CDR2 SYDVKM. These data were also filed under a second study, of T cells of mothers and their children. That source adds: Related mother-child pairs showed slightly higher but non-significant overlap than unrelated pairs.

Sample: blood. This receptor was taken from a middle-aged woman in good health. The gene calls are TRBV28 and TRBJ2-1, with D possibly matching TRBD2 (7 bases). The CDR3 DNA reads as TGTGCCAGCAGTCGCCGGGGGGCTGGATACAATGAGCAGTTCTTC. This sequence encodes CASSRRGAGYNEQFF.